These T cell receptor beta chains were read from a single sample in a study of STAT5B mutations in CD4+ large granular lymphocyte leukemia. Measured with immunoSEQ multiplex PCR; TCRdb has only the in-frame clones, and not every one. The table has tens of thousands of clones, 80% to 90% seen once. The sample comprised CD4+ T cells from blood buffy coats. These receptors were taken from a human donor in good health. The CDR3 runs from the conserved cysteine through the conserved F or W.

v_call,cdr3_aa
TRBV28,CASSLPTSHTDTQYF
TRBV7-2,CASSPNAGSYEQYF
TRBV5-8,CASSLEDRGRGETQYF
TRBV11-2,CASRTSGRRENEQFF
TRBV7-3,CASSLMGVSTPSYNEQFF
TRBV15,CATSMGYEQYF
TRBV29-1,CSVFGGATSGSADTQYF
TRBV14,CASSQAGTAVNF
TRBV7-2,CASSSTQGPQETQYF
TRBV9,CASSVDGEHTDTQYF
TRBV5-1,CASVAGGVRNEQFF
TRBV30,CAWSRQGTYSNQPQHF
TRBV7-2,CASSLARTSGTDTQYF
TRBV7-8,CASSLVATSGRTDTQYF
TRBV19,CASSRDRVAEQYF
TRBV5-1,CASSLSGQGMNTEAFF
TRBV5-1,CASSLGQGKETQYF
TRBV2,CASTVRGAIYGYTF
TRBV28,CASSLPLQQELYGYTF
TRBV18,CASSPPSSYEQYF
TRBV18,CASSPHPLTGQNTEAFF
TRBV4-3,CASSQEWGQGIDTQYF
TRBV28,CASRNWTPRYEQYF
TRBV7-2,CASSLETSGNGEQFF
TRBV11-1,CASSQREGYADTQYF
TRBV21-1,CASSKFSGYTF
TRBV10-1,CASRDSGANVLTF
TRBV10-3,CAISEGGTSGDYTDTQYF
TRBV10-1,CASSSPDTQYF
TRBV2,CASSELQGKGEQYF
TRBV5-1,CASSREPRANYGYTF
TRBV19,CASSMIGQGLEGYTF
TRBV5-1,CASSLVPLGLAGGTDTQYF
TRBV7-6,CASSSTGGKSYNEQFF
TRBV6-5,CASLSGDQPQHF
TRBV28,CASSLQGLFTDTQYF
TRBV7-2,CASRRTSGYNEQFF
TRBV29-1,CSVRGGWFTSYEQYF
TRBV6-5,CASSYRGLGDTIYF
TRBV6-5,CASSSDIQETQYF
TRBV6-6,CASSNLGDYEQYF
TRBV6-6,CASSGDGSSYEQYF
TRBV14,CASSDRFYGYTF
TRBV7-3,CASSLAGGHEQYF
TRBV10-1,CASSESSGRAYNEQFF
TRBV2,CASSDSSSPYEQYF
TRBV28,CASAGVGTGHNQPQHF
TRBV18,CASSPGTDRDYTF
TRBV7-3,CASSISGSQYNEQFF
TRBV7-9,CASSLARGLAGAFQETQYF
TRBV10-3,CAISFAGVVREQYF
TRBV11-3,CASSLSRTAQNTGELFF
TRBV2,CASRRLAANTGELFF
TRBV28,CAIRGDTVGEQYF
TRBV14,CASSQWPTAGATEAFF